This T cell receptor (beta chain) was sequenced during a study of CD8 T cells in ankylosing spondylitis. Study results and caveats: Past studies reported some motif variants in reactive arthritis synovial fluid and blood. Disease-associated clones were reportedly significantly overrepresented in matched ankylosing spondylitis synovial fluid. Within peripheral blood, clones linked to disease were CD8+ and relatively rare.

In the case of this clonotype: Its specificity is not known. Given a much more abundant clone one base away, this may be a read error.

TCRdb recomputed calls from the 5' RACE reads with MiXCR, one row per CDR3 protein. Of 200,000 or so distinct CDR3 sequences in the sample, roughly 13% are singletons; the top ten hold 9.5% to 12%. V gave up 4 bases and J gave up 4 bases; unmatched junction bases: 13. Germline CDR1 and CDR2: MDHEN and SYDVKM. The CDR3 consists of 18 residues. Sequenced material: blood, either unsorted or a sorted T cell fraction (not recorded which). The V gene is TRBV28, the J gene TRBJ2-5; TRBD1 aligns across 12 bases. The sequence was obtained from a female donor with ankylosing spondylitis or in good health (not recorded which). Here the CDR3 DNA reads TGTGCCAGCAGTTCTGCTGGCTGGGACAGGGGGCAATCAGAGACCCAGTACTTC. Encoded protein: CASSSAGWDRGQSETQYF.